This TCR beta chain appears in the sequencing data of a study of cytomegalovirus exposure and HLA in healthy donors. Study at large: The same platform as the roughly 700 first-cohort repertoires was used for the roughly 130 validation repertoires, a later analysis reported.

Generated by immunoSEQ multiplex PCR, the TCRdb table keeps only in-frame clones and is missing some. The table has some 140,000 clones, approximately 87% seen once. This clone has only a few counts. The CDR3 runs to 15 residues. Germline V gene data show CDR1 as MNHEY and CDR2 as SMNVEV (reference sequence). V was pared by 3 bases and J by 2 bases, with 14 bases between. This sequence joins TRBV27 and TRBJ2-7, with a possible D match to TRBD1 (5 bases). The source material was PBMCs. This TCR came from a man in his late teens or twenties in good health and CMV-seronegative. CDR3 DNA sequence: TGTGCCAGCAGTTTTAACAGGCGGTGGACCTACGAGCAGTACTTC. Protein product: CASSFNRRWTYEQYF.